Given below is one TCR beta chain in context. Antigen specificity is unknown. No ophthalmopathy progression within 18 months constituted stable Graves' hyperthyroidism. Patients were excluded for uncontrolled infection, other autoimmune disease, pregnancy or lactation. These data belong to a study of T cells in Graves' hyperthyroidism and ophthalmopathy. The study, taken as a whole, reports: Blood also carried most thyroid clonotypes expanded above 0.001.

Germline assignment: CDR1 MDHEN and CDR2 SYDVKM. Deletions cut 10 bases from V and 6 bases from J, with 24 bases between. The CDR3 consists of 16 residues. Amplified regions were TCR beta CDR3 sequences from RNA transcripts. A set of HTBI primers served as the primers for a first-round RT-PCR of the TCR CDR3. TCRdb fed the multiplex PCR reads into MiXCR, producing one record per CDR3 protein. The data show approximately 510,000 distinct CDR3 sequences, under 25% seen once. This receptor was obtained from a man younger than 35 with Graves' hyperthyroidism. Input material: blood. V is TRBV28 and J is TRBJ2-2; D gene uncertain. CDR3 coding DNA: TGTGCCACCGCACCCCCTTCCGACGGTCGTTCCGGGGAGCTGTTTTTT. Translating it yields CATAPPSDGRSGELFF. Based on the CDR3 plus reference TRBV28 and TRBJ2-2, the full variable domain is DVKVTQSSRYLVKRTGEKVFLECVQDMDHENMFWYRQDPGLGLRLIYFSYDVKMKEKGDIPEGYSVSREKKERFSLILESASTNQTSMYLCATAPPSDGRSGELFFGEGSRLTVL.